The 8 T cell receptor beta chains below all came from one sample that was sequenced in a study of cytotoxic CD8 clonotypes in ibrutinib-treated CLL listed by TCRdb under 2021. The time point label here, explained by the study, means: 12 to 13 months on ibrutinib. The receptor library was made with the immunoSEQ multiplex PCR assay. Here the immuneACCESS table is served through TCRdb, limited to in-frame sequences with V and J called. Missing clones are a known gap in these copies; in checked studies unresolved V genes cover under half, and the rest lacks a known reason. The sample yields approximately 190,000 clones; 65% to 80% were counted once. Roughly 5.8% of the sample lies in the top ten. This sample comprised PBMCs, obtained after 12 months of ibrutinib treatment. The receptors come from a human donor with chronic lymphocytic leukemia.

The table lists this clone with a count of one. The J gene is TRBJ2-1, the V gene TRBV18; no clear D gene. Germline V lookup: CDR1 KGHSH, CDR2 LQKENI. The CDR3 contains 13 residues. Trimming took off 3 bases at V and 6 bases at J, with 9 bases between the two ends. The CDR3 reads CASSPARVNEQFF. CDR3 nucleotide sequence: TGTGCCAGCTCACCCGCCCGCGTCAATGAGCAGTTCTTC.

The V gene is TRBV2, the J gene TRBJ2-7; perhaps TRBD2 as D (6 bases). Germline values: CDR1 SNHLY, CDR2 FYNNEI. Trimming cost V 5 bases and J 4 bases, with 15 bases left between them. CDR3 size: 14 residues. CDR3 sequence reads: CASSLEGRLYEQYF. The CDR3 nucleotides read TGTGCCAGCAGTTTGGAGGGGAGGCTTTACGAGCAGTACTTC.

The chain employs TRBV18 and TRBJ1-2; no clear D. CDR3 length: 14 residues. Trimming removed 2 bases from V and 6 bases from J, with 13 bases in between. Germline values: CDR1 KGHSH, CDR2 LQKENI. In DNA, the CDR3 is TGTGCCAGCTCACCAGATGCAAGGGCGGATGGCTACACCTTC. Translating it yields CASSPDARADGYTF.

This clone has more than one count but fewer than ten. The rearrangement uses TRBV7-8 and TRBJ1-5; D call uncertain. Germline V gene sequence: CDR1 SGHVS, CDR2 FQNEAQ. The CDR3 consists of 16 residues. The germline V and J ends were trimmed by 0 bases and 3 bases, with 12 bases remaining between them. The CDR3 region is CASSLAGSQTNQPQHF. Written as DNA, the CDR3 is TGTGCCAGCAGCTTAGCGGGATCCCAAACCAATCAGCCCCAGCATTTT.

This clone was observed a handful of times. This chain links TRBV27 with TRBJ1-1, with D possibly TRBD1 on 5 matching bases. The CDR3 sequence is 14 residues long. Trimming stripped 5 bases from V and 1 base from J, with 11 bases between. Germline CDR1 reads MNHEY; CDR2 reads SMNVEV (reference sequence). The CDR3 nucleotides read TGTGCCAGCAGTCGACCCGGGACGAACACTGAAGCTTTCTTT. As protein: CASSRPGTNTEAFF.

There are a few counts of this clone. The V call is TRBV5-1, the J call TRBJ1-2; D is possibly TRBD1 (5 bases). This CDR3 has 13 residues. Germline V gives CDR1 SGHRS, CDR2 YFSETQ. The ends were cut back, 5 bases at V and 4 bases at J, with 12 bases in the middle. This CDR3 reads CASSHRGAYGYTF. For the CDR3, the DNA is TGCGCCAGCAGTCACCGGGGCGCCTATGGCTACACCTTC.

This clone was counted a few times. V usage is TRBV6-1 and J usage is TRBJ2-7; no clear D. Germline assignment: CDR1 MNHNS and CDR2 SASEGT. V was clipped by 3 bases and J by 1 base, with 10 bases between them. This CDR3 region has 14 residues. CDR3 coding DNA: TGTGCCAGCAGTGAGAATTCCCATTCCTACGAGCAGTACTTC. Amino acids: CASSENSHSYEQYF.

The genes are TRBV15 and TRBJ1-1; TRBD1 matches 7 bases. The CDR3 covers 14 residues. J gave up 5 bases and V 9 bases, and 12 bases lay outside the gene matches. The germline CDR1 and CDR2 sequences are LNHNV and YYDKDF (reference sequence). This CDR3 reads CATGRERGRTEAFF. In nucleotides, the CDR3 is TGTGCCACGGGTCGGGAGAGGGGGCGAACTGAAGCTTTCTTT.